Listed below are T cell receptor beta chains from one sample, sequenced in a study of blood T cell repertoires in COVID-19. TCRdb keeps only in-frame clones here, not all; method: immunoSEQ multiplex PCR. The table shows 250,000 to 300,000 clones, with about 88% occurring only once. The sequencing input was peripheral blood. The receptors shown here come from a man aged 25-40 years with active or convalescent COVID-19. CDR3s include the opening cysteine and the closing phenylalanine or tryptophan. A D gene is named only where the DNA matches it firmly. Rows may omit the clone size; those that give it use once, few, many or a size class.

D gene,clone size,V gene,J gene,CDR3 DNA,CDR3 protein
NA,NA,TRBV9,TRBJ2-1,TGTGCCAGCAGCGTGGAGGGGGCATACAATGAGCAGTTCTTC,CASSVEGAYNEQFF
TRBD1,NA,TRBV5-4,TRBJ1-2,TGTGCCAGTAGTGACAGGGACTATGGCTACACCTTC,CASSDRDYGYTF
TRBD1,NA,TRBV9,TRBJ2-3,TGTGCCAGCAGCGTAGGGGGACAGGGGGCAGTAGATACGCAGTATTTT,CASSVGGQGAVDTQYF
TRBD1,NA,TRBV12-3/TRBV12-4,TRBJ2-2,TGTGCCCCTCCCGGGACAGGGGGCGGGGAGCTGTTTTTT,CAPPGTGGGELFF
TRBD2,NA,TRBV6-2/TRBV6-3,TRBJ2-5,TGTGCCAGCAGTTACCACCGGACTAGCGGGGACCCCCGGACCGGGGAGACCCAGTACTTC,CASSYHRTSGDPRTGETQYF
NA,few,TRBV5-1,TRBJ1-1,TGCGCCAGCAGCTTACGGGGTGGCACTGAAGCTTTCTTT,CASSLRGGTEAFF
TRBD1,NA,TRBV2,TRBJ1-5,TGTGCCAGCAGTGCAGGGGGTAGCAATCAGCCCCAGCATTTT,CASSAGGSNQPQHF
TRBD1,NA,TRBV5-1,TRBJ2-6,TGCGCCAGCAGCTTCACAGGGGCTGGGGCCAACGTCCTGACTTTC,CASSFTGAGANVLTF
NA,NA,TRBV5-6,TRBJ2-2,TGTGCCAGCAGCGGAGTACAGGGTCGGACCGGGGAGCTGTTTTTT,CASSGVQGRTGELFF
TRBD2,NA,TRBV5-1,TRBJ2-3,TGCGCCAGCACCTCGGGACTAGCGGGGGGGCAAACAGATACGCAGTATTTT,CASTSGLAGGQTDTQYF
NA,NA,TRBV4-3,TRBJ1-4,TGCGCCAGCAGCCTAGGACAGACTGATGAAAAACTGTTTTTT,CASSLGQTDEKLFF
TRBD2,NA,TRBV9,TRBJ2-2,TGTGCCAGCAGCGTAACGGGGGGGCCACGTGGGGAGCTGTTTTTT,CASSVTGGPRGELFF
NA,NA,TRBV6-6,TRBJ1-1,TGTGCCAGCAGTCGACGGTTCAGGGGAATAGACACTGAAGCTTTCTTT,CASSRRFRGIDTEAFF
TRBD1,NA,TRBV10-2,TRBJ2-1,TGCGCCAGCAGCATAAGACAGGGGGCATACGAGCAGTTCTTC,CASSIRQGAYEQFF
NA,NA,TRBV29-1,TRBJ2-7,TGCAGCGTTGCCAGGGTATTCGACGAGCAGTACTTC,CSVARVFDEQYF
NA,NA,TRBV14,TRBJ1-5,TGTGCCAGCAGCCCTGGCCCGGGTAAGAGCGATCAGCCCCAGCATTTT,CASSPGPGKSDQPQHF
NA,NA,TRBV10-3,TRBJ2-1,TGTGCCAGCCGGACGGACAGTATCTCCTACAATGAGCAGTTCTTC,CASRTDSISYNEQFF
TRBD1,NA,TRBV6-2/TRBV6-3,TRBJ1-4,TGTGCCAGCAGTTACGCCGGGACAGCCGGCGAGAAACTGTTTTTT,CASSYAGTAGEKLFF
NA,NA,TRBV15,TRBJ2-3,TGTGCCACCAGAAAACACGCAACAGATACGCAGTATTTT,CATRKHATDTQYF
TRBD1,NA,TRBV11-1,TRBJ2-7,TGTGCCAGCAGCGTCGGACAGGGCTCCTACGAGCAGTACTTC,CASSVGQGSYEQYF
TRBD1,NA,TRBV18,TRBJ1-1,TGTGCCAGCTCACCACCATATGGGACAGGTAACACTGAAGCTTTCTTT,CASSPPYGTGNTEAFF
NA,few,TRBV27,TRBJ2-3,TGTGCCAGCAGTTTATCTGGGGCCAGCACAGATACGCAGTATTTT,CASSLSGASTDTQYF
NA,NA,TRBV18,TRBJ2-5,TGTGCCAGCTCACCACCCCCCAAGCAGGGAGGTCAAGAGACCCAGTACTTC,CASSPPPKQGGQETQYF
NA,NA,TRBV6-5,TRBJ2-5,TGTGCCAGCAGTTCCCAGGGAGGCCAAGAGACCCAGTACTTC,CASSSQGGQETQYF
TRBD1,once,TRBV7-2,TRBJ1-2,TGTGCCAGCAGCCCACTACAGGGGGTTGATGGCTACACCTTC,CASSPLQGVDGYTF
TRBD2,NA,TRBV19,TRBJ2-2,TGTGCCAGTAGTATGGCGGGGGGGCCGACCGGGGAGCTGTTTTTT,CASSMAGGPTGELFF
NA,once,TRBV6-5,TRBJ1-6,TGTGCCAGCAGTTATTCGGGAAGGGAGAGGTCACCCCTCCACTTT,CASSYSGRERSPLHF
TRBD1,NA,TRBV19,TRBJ2-6,TGTGCCAGCAGACAGGGACGGTCGGGTTCTGGGGCCAACGTCCTGACTTTC,CASRQGRSGSGANVLTF
TRBD1,NA,TRBV5-1,TRBJ2-3,TGCGCCAGCAGCTTGGGACAGGGTGACACAGATACGCAGTATTTT,CASSLGQGDTDTQYF
NA,NA,TRBV9,TRBJ1-2,TGTGCCAGCAGCGTAGGAACGGCTAACTATGGCTACACCTTC,CASSVGTANYGYTF
NA,NA,TRBV2,TRBJ2-7,TGTGCCAGCAACAGGGTAGAGACCTACGAGCAGTACTTC,CASNRVETYEQYF
TRBD1,NA,TRBV18,TRBJ2-1,TGTGCCAGCTCGTCCCGGGACAGGGTATACAATGAGCAGTTCTTC,CASSSRDRVYNEQFF